What follows describes a single T cell receptor beta chain. Antigen unknown. TCRdb called the reads again in MiXCR, with one record for every CDR3 protein. The sample carries some 43,000 distinct CDR3 sequences, about a fifth recorded once. The data are from a study of T cell repertoires in cytomegalovirus infection. Study-wide background: Used in the study were CMV epitopes, some recently identified and HLA-C-restricted, others well-studied and HLA-B-restricted. CMV infection and matching HLA type were both indicated by public TCR beta signatures. Notes on the study in general: It was HLA-C-restricted CMV-specific TCR beta clonotypes that dominated the response ex vivo. Carriers of CMV and the relevant HLA type were discriminated by public TCR beta frequency.

The J segment lost 6 bases and the V segment lost 4 bases, leaving 8 bases of the junction unmatched. The CDR3 contains 15 residues. Germline CDR1 is SGHTA and CDR2 is FQGNSA. This clonotype originated in a human donor in good health (CMV status not recorded). Some clones in this sample may be carry-over from other donors' samples. The chain couples TRBV7-2 to TRBJ1-1; the match to TRBD1 covers 10 bases. The sample was CD8+ T cells from cultured PBMCs, taken from culture after CMV antigen stimulation. CDR3 protein: CASSWGDRGAAEAFF. The DNA of the CDR3 is TGTGCCAGCAGCTGGGGGGACAGGGGCGCAGCTGAAGCTTTCTTT.